Below, 9 T cell receptor beta chains from the same sample are listed, as sequenced in a study of OX40 agonist ivuxolimab in advanced cancers. Data came from immunoSEQ multiplex PCR; TCRdb stores just in-frame clones and leaves some out. The sample holds over 65,000 clones, approximately 85% seen once. This material consisted of CD4+ or CD8+ T cells sorted from blood, taken in a trial of the OX40 agonist ivuxolimab. The receptors here all came from an adult with an advanced solid tumor such as melanoma, head and neck, liver or kidney cancer.

The chain recombines TRBV6-1 with TRBJ2-3, with 9 bases matching TRBD2. From germline, CDR1 is MNHNS and CDR2 SASEGT. This CDR3 comprises 17 residues. The V segment lost 4 bases and the J segment 7 bases; nucleotides outside the gene matches: 15. CDR3 sequence: CASSAPGRAGGLNTQYF. CDR3 coding DNA: TGTGCCAGCAGTGCCCCCGGTCGGGCGGGGGGGCTAAATACGCAGTATTTT.

The table lists this clone with a count of one. The chain is built from TRBV9 and TRBJ2-5; TRBD1 agrees at 8 bases. J gave up 2 bases and V 3 bases, and 15 bases lay outside the gene matches. CDR3 length equals 18 residues. Germline V gives CDR1 SGDLS, CDR2 YYNGEE. The CDR3 protein is CASSAHLRAGGQQETQYF. The CDR3 coding sequence is TGTGCCAGCAGCGCCCACCTACGGGCAGGGGGCCAGCAAGAGACCCAGTACTTC.

V is TRBV30 and J is TRBJ1-3; 8 bases map to TRBD1. Germline CDR1 is GTSNPN and CDR2 is SVGIG (reference sequence). This CDR3 contains 13 residues. Trimming cost V 5 bases and J 4 bases; bases outside gene matches: 4. The CDR3 nucleotides are TGTGCCTGGCGACAGGGGCCGGGAAACACCATATATTTT. Translation: CAWRQGPGNTIYF.

A remark on this clone: Distinct nucleotide sequences in the sample also encode this CDR3. V usage is TRBV29-1 and J usage is TRBJ2-7; the match to TRBD1 covers 9 bases. The CDR3 is 13 residues long. Germline CDR1 SQVTM, CDR2 ANQGSEA. The junction had 5 bases not matched to a gene; V was cut back by 5 bases and J by 3 bases. The CDR3 loop reads CSVSGQGDYEQYF. Written as DNA, the CDR3 is TGCAGCGTTTCGGGACAGGGCGACTACGAGCAGTACTTC.

About this clone itself: The CDR3 ends on some other residue instead of the conserved phenylalanine or tryptophan, so this is likely a read error. It is unclear where the CDR3 begins or ends on the DNA, so no DNA is shown, and the CDR3 is as TCRdb lists it. The V and J genes are TRBV4-3 and TRBJ2-7; the table's D call of TRBD1 was not tested on the DNA. The CDR3 extends over 9 residues, inclusive of both ends. Germline V lookup: CDR1 LGHNA, CDR2 YSLEER. CDR3 amino acids: CASSQGAGG.

The chain recombines TRBV13 with TRBJ1-6; D is unclear. V was clipped by 6 bases and J by 0 bases, with 9 bases between them. Germline V gene sequence: CDR1 PRHDT, CDR2 FYEKMQ (reference sequence). The CDR3 contains 15 residues. CDR3 coding DNA: TGTGCCAGCAGAAGGACCGGCTCCTATAATTCACCCCTCCACTTT. Translating it yields CASRRTGSYNSPLHF.

This clone was observed a handful of times. The chain combines TRBV27 with TRBJ2-7, with 8 bases lining up with TRBD1. The V segment lost 5 bases and the J segment 3 bases; nucleotides outside the gene matches: 6. Germline values: CDR1 MNHEY, CDR2 SMNVEV (reference sequence). The CDR3 covers 14 residues. The CDR3: CASSRTGRNYEQYF. CDR3 nucleotide sequence: TGTGCCAGCAGTCGGACAGGGCGGAACTACGAGCAGTACTTC.

This chain links TRBV7-2 with TRBJ1-1; possible D gene TRBD1, 6 bases. The germline V gene has CDR1 SGHTA and CDR2 FQGNSA. V shed 7 bases and J shed 3 bases, with 9 bases lying between them. The length of the CDR3 is 12 residues. The DNA of the CDR3 is TGTGCCAGCAAGGGGGTGTACACTGAAGCTTTCTTT. Protein sequence: CASKGVYTEAFF.

The gene calls are TRBV6-6 and TRBJ1-2, with 7 bases identical to TRBD1. The germline V gene has CDR1 MNHNY and CDR2 SVGAGI (reference sequence). Unmatched junction bases numbered 11, after V lost 4 bases and J lost 6 bases. There are 15 residues in the CDR3. This CDR3 is CASSFRGGSMDGYTF. The CDR3 nucleotides are TGTGCCAGCAGTTTCAGAGGGGGCTCCATGGATGGCTACACCTTC.